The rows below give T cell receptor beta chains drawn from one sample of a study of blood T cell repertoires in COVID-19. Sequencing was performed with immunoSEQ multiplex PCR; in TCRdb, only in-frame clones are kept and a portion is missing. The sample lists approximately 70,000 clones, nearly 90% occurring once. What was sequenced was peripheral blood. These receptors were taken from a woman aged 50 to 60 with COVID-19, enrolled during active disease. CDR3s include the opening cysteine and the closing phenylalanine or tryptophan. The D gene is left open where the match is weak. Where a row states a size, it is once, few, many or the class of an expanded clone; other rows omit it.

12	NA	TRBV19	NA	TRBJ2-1	CASSVQGSEQFF	TGTGCCAGTAGTGTTCAGGGTAGTGAGCAGTTCTTC
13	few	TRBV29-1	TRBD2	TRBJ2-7	CSGSMAGAYEQYF	TGCAGCGGATCTATGGCGGGAGCTTACGAGCAGTACTTC
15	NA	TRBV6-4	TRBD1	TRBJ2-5	CASSEGTGGEETQYF	TGTGCCAGCAGTGAGGGGACAGGGGGCGAAGAGACCCAGTACTTC
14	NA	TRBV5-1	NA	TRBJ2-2	CASSQEADTGELFF	TGCGCCAGCAGCCAGGAGGCTGATACCGGGGAGCTGTTTTTT
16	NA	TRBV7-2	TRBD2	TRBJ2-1	CASSFYAGVVSNEQFF	TGTGCCAGCAGCTTTTATGCGGGAGTGGTGTCTAATGAGCAGTTCTTC
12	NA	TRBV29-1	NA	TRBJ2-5	CSVETEKETQYF	TGCAGCGTTGAGACAGAAAAGGAGACCCAGTACTTC
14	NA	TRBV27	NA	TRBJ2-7	CASKPPGQHYEQYF	TGTGCCAGCAAGCCGCCCGGACAGCACTACGAGCAGTACTTC
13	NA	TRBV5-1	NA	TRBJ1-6	CASSLAGNSPLHF	TGCGCCAGCAGCTTGGCGGGGAATTCACCCCTCCACTTT
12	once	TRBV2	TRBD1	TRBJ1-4	CARQTGNEKLFF	TGTGCCAGGCAGACAGGGAATGAAAAACTGTTTTTT
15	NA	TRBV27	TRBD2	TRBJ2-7	CASSLSGRARYEQYF	TGTGCCAGCAGTTTAAGCGGGAGGGCCAGATACGAGCAGTACTTC
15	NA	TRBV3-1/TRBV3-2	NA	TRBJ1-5	CASSQGAGPNQPQHF	TGTGCCAGCAGCCAAGGCGCAGGGCCCAATCAGCCCCAGCATTTT
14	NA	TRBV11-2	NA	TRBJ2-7	CASSLGQHGGGQYF	TGTGCCAGCAGCTTAGGGCAGCACGGAGGTGGGCAGTACTTC
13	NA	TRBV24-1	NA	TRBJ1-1	CATSAGRAGEAFF	TGTGCCACCAGTGCTGGCAGGGCTGGTGAAGCTTTCTTT
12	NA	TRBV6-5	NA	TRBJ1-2	CASRGGPYGYTF	TGTGCCAGTCGGGGGGGGCCCTATGGCTACACCTTC
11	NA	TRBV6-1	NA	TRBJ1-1	CASSEQGSAFF	TGTGCCAGCAGTGAACAGGGATCAGCTTTCTTT
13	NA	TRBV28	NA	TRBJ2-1	CASSWTANNEQFF	TGTGCCAGCAGTTGGACAGCAAACAATGAGCAGTTCTTC
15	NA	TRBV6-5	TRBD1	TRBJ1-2	CASSPGRDSDYGYTF	TGTGCCAGCAGCCCCGGCCGGGACAGCGACTATGGCTACACCTTC
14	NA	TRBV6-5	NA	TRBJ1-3	CASSSGGSGNTIYF	TGTGCCAGCAGTTCCGGAGGGTCTGGAAACACCATATATTTT
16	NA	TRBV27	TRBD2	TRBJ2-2	CASRNLAGGNTGELFF	TGTGCCAGCAGGAACCTAGCGGGAGGGAACACCGGGGAGCTGTTTTTT
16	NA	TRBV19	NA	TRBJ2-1	CATSADRPSSYNEQFF	TGTGCCACTTCCGCTGACAGGCCTAGCTCCTACAATGAGCAGTTCTTC
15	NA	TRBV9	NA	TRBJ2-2	CASSALVGNTGELFF	TGTGCCAGCAGCGCCCTAGTAGGGAACACCGGGGAGCTGTTTTTT
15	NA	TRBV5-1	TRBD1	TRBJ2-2	CASSWGTGPTGELFF	TGCGCCAGCAGCTGGGGGACAGGCCCCACCGGGGAGCTGTTTTTT
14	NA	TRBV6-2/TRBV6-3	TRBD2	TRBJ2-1	CASSPIAGGKEQFF	TGTGCCAGCAGTCCAATAGCGGGAGGGAAAGAGCAGTTCTTC
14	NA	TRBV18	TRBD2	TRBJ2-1	CASSQTSAYNEQFF	TGTGCCAGCTCACAGACTAGCGCTTACAATGAGCAGTTCTTC
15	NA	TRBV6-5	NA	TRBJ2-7	CASSYAGTPSYEQYF	TGTGCCAGCAGTTACGCGGGGACGCCATCCTACGAGCAGTACTTC
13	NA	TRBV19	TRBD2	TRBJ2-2	CASSIFSGSDLFF	TGTGCCAGTAGTATTTTTAGCGGGAGTGATCTGTTTTTT
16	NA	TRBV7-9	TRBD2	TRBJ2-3	CASSSGLAGGTDTQYF	TGTGCCAGCAGCTCCGGACTAGCGGGAGGGACAGATACGCAGTATTTT
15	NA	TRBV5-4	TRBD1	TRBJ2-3	CASSLVGDRGDTQYF	TGTGCCAGCAGCTTGGTAGGGGACAGGGGGGATACGCAGTATTTT
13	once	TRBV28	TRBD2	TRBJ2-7	CASSLGGSYEQYF	TGTGCCAGCAGTTTGGGAGGGAGCTACGAGCAGTACTTC
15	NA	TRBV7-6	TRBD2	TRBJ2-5	CASSLLAPGGETQYF	TGTGCCAGCAGCCTACTAGCGCCGGGGGGAGAGACCCAGTACTTC
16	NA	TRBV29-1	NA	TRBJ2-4	CSVEGGAGASGNIQYF	TGCAGCGTTGAGGGGGGCGCGGGGGCCTCCGGAAACATTCAGTACTTC
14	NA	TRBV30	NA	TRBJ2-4	CAWDTLIAKNIQYF	TGTGCCTGGGACACCTTGATAGCCAAAAACATTCAGTACTTC
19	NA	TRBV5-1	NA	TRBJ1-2	CASSLEPPGRGVGIRGYTF	TGCGCCAGCAGTTTGGAGCCCCCGGGACGCGGGGTCGGCATTCGTGGCTACACCTTC
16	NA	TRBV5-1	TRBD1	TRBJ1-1	CASSISGTGLGTEAFF	TGCGCCAGCAGCATCTCCGGGACAGGGTTGGGCACTGAAGCTTTCTTT
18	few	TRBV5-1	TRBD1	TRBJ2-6	CASSFLGQGFSGANVLTF	TGCGCCAGCAGCTTTTTGGGACAGGGATTCTCTGGGGCCAACGTCCTGACTTTC
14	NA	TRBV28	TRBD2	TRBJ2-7	CASGILAGLYEQYF	TGTGCCAGCGGGATTCTAGCGGGTTTATACGAGCAGTACTTC
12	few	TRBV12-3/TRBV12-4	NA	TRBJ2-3	CASSYLGDTQYF	TGTGCCAGCAGCTATCTAGGTGATACGCAGTATTTT
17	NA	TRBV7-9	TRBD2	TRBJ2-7	CASSLAGRGRSSYEQYF	TGTGCCAGCAGCTTAGCCGGGCGCGGGAGGAGCTCCTACGAGCAGTACTTC
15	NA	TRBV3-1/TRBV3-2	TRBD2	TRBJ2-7	CASSQPASGSGEQYF	TGTGCCAGCAGCCAACCGGCTAGCGGGAGTGGAGAGCAGTACTTC
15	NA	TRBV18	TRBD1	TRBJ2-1	CASSPTGTGNNEQFF	TGTGCCAGCTCACCTACCGGGACAGGGAACAATGAGCAGTTCTTC
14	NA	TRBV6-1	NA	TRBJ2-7	CASSEYQAIYEQYF	TGTGCCAGCAGTGAATACCAGGCTATCTACGAGCAGTACTTC
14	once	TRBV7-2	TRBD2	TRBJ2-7	CASSSGLAVYEQYF	TGTGCCAGCAGCTCCGGACTAGCGGTCTACGAGCAGTACTTC
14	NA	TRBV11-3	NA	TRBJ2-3	CASSSRGGGDTQYF	TGTGCCAGCAGCTCCCGTGGGGGAGGAGATACGCAGTATTTT
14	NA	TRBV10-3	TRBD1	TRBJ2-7	CAIKPGQPGWEQYF	TGTGCCATCAAGCCGGGACAGCCTGGTTGGGAGCAGTACTTC
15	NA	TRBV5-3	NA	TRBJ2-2	CARSYHPGSTGELFF	TGTGCCAGAAGCTACCACCCAGGGTCCACCGGGGAGCTGTTTTTT
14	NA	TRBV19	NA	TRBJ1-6	CASHRGYGNSPLHF	TGTGCCAGTCATCGAGGGTACGGGAATTCACCCCTCCACTTT
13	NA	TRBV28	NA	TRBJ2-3	CASRRTATDTQYF	TGTGCCAGCAGAAGGACAGCCACAGATACGCAGTATTTT
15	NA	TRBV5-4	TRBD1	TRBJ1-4	CASSLQTGVNEKLFF	TGTGCCAGCAGCCTGCAAACAGGGGTGAATGAAAAACTGTTTTTT
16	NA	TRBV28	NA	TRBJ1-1	CASSLPGHLTNTEAFF	TGTGCCAGCAGTCTCCCGGGACACCTTACGAACACTGAAGCTTTCTTT
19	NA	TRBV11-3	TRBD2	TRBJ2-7	CASSLRLGASGSPSYEQYF	TGTGCCAGCAGCTTACGTTTAGGGGCTAGCGGGAGTCCCTCCTACGAGCAGTACTTC
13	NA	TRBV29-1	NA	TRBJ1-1	CSYQALLGTEAFF	TGCAGCTACCAGGCCCTACTAGGCACTGAAGCTTTCTTT
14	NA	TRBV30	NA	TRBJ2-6	CAWSRGKGANVLTF	TGTGCCTGGAGTCGGGGAAAAGGGGCCAACGTCCTGACTTTC
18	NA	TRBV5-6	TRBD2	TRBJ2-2	CASSLVTRGLAGAGELFF	TGTGCCAGCAGCTTGGTGACTAGGGGACTAGCAGGAGCCGGGGAGCTGTTTTTT